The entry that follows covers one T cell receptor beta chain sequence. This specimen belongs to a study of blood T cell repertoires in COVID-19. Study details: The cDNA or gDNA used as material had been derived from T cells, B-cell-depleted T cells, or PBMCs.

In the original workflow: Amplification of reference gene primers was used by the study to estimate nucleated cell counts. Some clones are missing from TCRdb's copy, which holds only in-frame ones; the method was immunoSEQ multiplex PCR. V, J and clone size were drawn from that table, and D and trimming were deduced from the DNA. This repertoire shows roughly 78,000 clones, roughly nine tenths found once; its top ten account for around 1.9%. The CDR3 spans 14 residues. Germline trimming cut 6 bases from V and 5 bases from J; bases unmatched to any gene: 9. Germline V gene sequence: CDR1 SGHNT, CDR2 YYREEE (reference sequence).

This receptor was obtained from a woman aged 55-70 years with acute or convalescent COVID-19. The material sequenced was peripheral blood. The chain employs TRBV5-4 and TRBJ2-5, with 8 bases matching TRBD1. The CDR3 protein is CASNTQGAMETQYF. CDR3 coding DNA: TGTGCCAGCAACACCCAGGGGGCAATGGAGACCCAGTACTTC.